A single TCR beta chain is shown here with its context. This sample is drawn from a study of radiotherapy plus CTLA-4 blockade in lung cancer. This CDR3 spans 12 amino acids. Trimming shortened V by 4 bases and J by 3 bases, and 5 bases separated the two germline ends. The germline gives CDR1 SGDLS, CDR2 YYNGEE. Sequencing was performed with immunoSEQ multiplex PCR; in TCRdb, only in-frame clones are kept and a portion is missing. The top ten clones hold approximately 2% of a sample with 90,000 or so clones, roughly 86% of them seen once. The chain employs TRBV9 and TRBJ1-5; D is ambiguous. Sequencing used peripheral blood, obtained from a patient treated with radiotherapy plus ipilimumab. The TCR sequence derives from a human donor with non-small cell lung cancer who had a partial response to radiotherapy plus ipilimumab. CDR3 in amino acids: CASSPNNQPQHF. In DNA form, the CDR3 reads TGTGCCAGCAGCCCAAACAATCAGCCCCAGCATTTT.